This T cell receptor (beta chain) was obtained from a study of shared clonotypes between healthy human individuals. The CDR3 consists of 13 residues. Germline loops: CDR1 ENHRY, CDR2 SYGVKD. With 0 bases removed from V and 2 bases from J, the gap between germline ends came to 4 bases. Libraries were prepared by immunoSEQ multiplex PCR; TCRdb keeps only in-frame clonotypes and omits some of them. The table records 1.5 million to 2.5 million clones, over 85% of them present only once. CD8 cells classed as naive were CD45RO-negative and positively selected for CCR7, excluding terminally differentiated effector memory CD45RA+ cells.

V is TRBV10-3 and J is TRBJ2-5, with D unclear. What was sequenced was naive CD8+ T cells sorted from blood. The source is a man aged 18-30 years in good health. This CDR3 is CAISESLQETQYF. As DNA, the CDR3 is TGTGCCATCAGTGAGTCCCTACAAGAGACCCAGTACTTC.